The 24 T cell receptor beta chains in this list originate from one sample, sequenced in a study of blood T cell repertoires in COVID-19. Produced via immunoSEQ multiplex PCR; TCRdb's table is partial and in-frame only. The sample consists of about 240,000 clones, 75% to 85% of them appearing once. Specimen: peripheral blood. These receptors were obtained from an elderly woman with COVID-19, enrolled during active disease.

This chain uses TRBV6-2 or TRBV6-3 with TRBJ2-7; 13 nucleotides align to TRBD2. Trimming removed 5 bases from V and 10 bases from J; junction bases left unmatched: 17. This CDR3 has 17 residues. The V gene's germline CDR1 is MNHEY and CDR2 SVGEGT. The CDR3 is CASSHTRTGLAGVEQYF. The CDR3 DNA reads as TGTGCCAGCAGTCACACCCGAACCGGACTAGCGGGAGTGGAACAGTACTTC.

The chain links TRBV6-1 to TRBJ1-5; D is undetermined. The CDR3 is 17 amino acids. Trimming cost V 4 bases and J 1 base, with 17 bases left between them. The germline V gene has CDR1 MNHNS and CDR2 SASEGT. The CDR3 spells CASSGAWRQDSNQPQHF. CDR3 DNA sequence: TGTGCCAGCAGTGGGGCCTGGCGACAAGACAGCAATCAGCCCCAGCATTTT.

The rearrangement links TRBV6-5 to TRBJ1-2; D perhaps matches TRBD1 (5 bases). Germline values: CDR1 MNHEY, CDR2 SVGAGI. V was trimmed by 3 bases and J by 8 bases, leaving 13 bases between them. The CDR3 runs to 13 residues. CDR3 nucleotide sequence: TGTGCCAGCAGTTATGACAGCCCTGGGGGCTACACCTTC. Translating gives CASSYDSPGGYTF.

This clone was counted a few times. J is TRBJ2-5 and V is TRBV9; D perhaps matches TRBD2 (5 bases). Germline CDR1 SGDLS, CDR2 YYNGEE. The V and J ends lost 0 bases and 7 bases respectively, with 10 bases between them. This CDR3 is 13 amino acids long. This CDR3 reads CASSVVAEGTQYF. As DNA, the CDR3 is TGTGCCAGCAGCGTAGTTGCAGAGGGGACCCAGTACTTC.

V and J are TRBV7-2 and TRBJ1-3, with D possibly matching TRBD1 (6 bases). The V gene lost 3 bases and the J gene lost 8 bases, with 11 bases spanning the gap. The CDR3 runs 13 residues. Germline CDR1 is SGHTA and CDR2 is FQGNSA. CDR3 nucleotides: TGTGCCAGCAGCTTCGGATACAGGGACACCATATATTTT. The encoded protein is CASSFGYRDTIYF.

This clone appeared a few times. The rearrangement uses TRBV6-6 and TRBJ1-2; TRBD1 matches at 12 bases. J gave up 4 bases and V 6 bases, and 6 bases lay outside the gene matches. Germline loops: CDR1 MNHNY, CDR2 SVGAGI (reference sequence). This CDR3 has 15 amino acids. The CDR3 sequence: CASSYGTGGPYGYTF. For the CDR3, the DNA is TGTGCCAGCAGCTACGGGACAGGGGGCCCCTATGGCTACACCTTC.

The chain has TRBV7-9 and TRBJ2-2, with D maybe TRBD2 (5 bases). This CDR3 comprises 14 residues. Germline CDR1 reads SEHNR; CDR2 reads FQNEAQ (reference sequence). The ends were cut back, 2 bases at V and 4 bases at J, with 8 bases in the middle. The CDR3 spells CASSLTAVTGELFF. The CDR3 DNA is TGTGCCAGCAGCTTAACAGCGGTCACCGGGGAGCTGTTTTTT.

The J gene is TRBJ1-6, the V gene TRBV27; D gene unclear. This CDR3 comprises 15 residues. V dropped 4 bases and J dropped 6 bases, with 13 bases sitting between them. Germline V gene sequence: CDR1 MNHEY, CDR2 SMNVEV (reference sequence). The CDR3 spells CASSSSSYGNSPLHF. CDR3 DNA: TGTGCCAGCAGTTCTTCTTCCTACGGTAATTCACCCCTCCACTTT.

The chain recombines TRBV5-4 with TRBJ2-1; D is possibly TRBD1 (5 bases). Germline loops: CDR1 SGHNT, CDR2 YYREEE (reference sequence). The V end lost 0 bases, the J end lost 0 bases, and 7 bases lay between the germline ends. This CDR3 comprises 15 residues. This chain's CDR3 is CASSLVRGSYNEQFF. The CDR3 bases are TGTGCCAGCAGCTTGGTTAGGGGCTCCTACAATGAGCAGTTCTTC.

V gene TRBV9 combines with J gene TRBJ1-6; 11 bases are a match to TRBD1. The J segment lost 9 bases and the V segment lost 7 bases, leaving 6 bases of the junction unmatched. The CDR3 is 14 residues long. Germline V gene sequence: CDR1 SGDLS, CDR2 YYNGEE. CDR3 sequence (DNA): TGTGCCAGCGACTCCGGGACAGGGGGTTCACCCCTCCACTTT. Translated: CASDSGTGGSPLHF.

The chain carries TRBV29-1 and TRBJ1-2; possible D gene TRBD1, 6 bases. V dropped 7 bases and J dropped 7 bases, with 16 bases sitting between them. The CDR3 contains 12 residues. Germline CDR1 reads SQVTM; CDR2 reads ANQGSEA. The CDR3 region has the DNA TGCAGCGCCCTACAGGGCACCGCTGGCTACACCTTC. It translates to CSALQGTAGYTF.

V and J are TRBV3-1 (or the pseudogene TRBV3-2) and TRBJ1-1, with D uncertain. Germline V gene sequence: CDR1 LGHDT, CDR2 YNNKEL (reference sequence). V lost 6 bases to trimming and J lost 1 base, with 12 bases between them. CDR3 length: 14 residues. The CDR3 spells CASSPGSKNTEAFF. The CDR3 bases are TGTGCCAGCAGTCCCGGGTCCAAGAACACTGAAGCTTTCTTT.

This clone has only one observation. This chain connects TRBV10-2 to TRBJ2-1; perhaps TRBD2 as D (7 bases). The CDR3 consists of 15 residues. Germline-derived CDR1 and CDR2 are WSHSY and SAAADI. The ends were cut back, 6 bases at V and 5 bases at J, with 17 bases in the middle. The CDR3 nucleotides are TGCGCCAGCAGGCCTCACAGGGAGGGGAACAATGAGCAGTTCTTC. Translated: CASRPHREGNNEQFF.

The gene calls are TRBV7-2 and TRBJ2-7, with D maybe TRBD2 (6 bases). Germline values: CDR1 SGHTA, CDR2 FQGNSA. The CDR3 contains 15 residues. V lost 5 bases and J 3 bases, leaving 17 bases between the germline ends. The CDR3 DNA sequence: TGTGCCAGCAGCCTACGTAGTAGCGGAAACTACGAGCAGTACTTC. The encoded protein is CASSLRSSGNYEQYF. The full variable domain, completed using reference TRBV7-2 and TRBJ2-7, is GAGVSQSPSNKVTEKGKDVELRCDPISGHTALYWYRQSLGQGLEFLIYFQGNSAPDKSGLPSDRFSAERTGGSVSTLTIQRTQQEDSAVYLCASSLRSSGNYEQYFGPGTRLTVT.

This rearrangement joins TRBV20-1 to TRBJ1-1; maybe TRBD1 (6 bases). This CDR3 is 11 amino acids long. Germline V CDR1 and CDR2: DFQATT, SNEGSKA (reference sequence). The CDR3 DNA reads TGCAGAGAACAGGGAAACACTGAAGCTTTCTTT. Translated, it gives CREQGNTEAFF.

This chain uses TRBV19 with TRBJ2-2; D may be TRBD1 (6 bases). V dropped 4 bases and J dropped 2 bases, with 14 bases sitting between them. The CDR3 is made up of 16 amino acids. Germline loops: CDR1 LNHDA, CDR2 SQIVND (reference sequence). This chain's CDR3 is CASSRLPRGNTGELFF. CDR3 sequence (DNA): TGTGCCAGTAGTAGGCTACCCAGGGGAAACACCGGGGAGCTGTTTTTT.

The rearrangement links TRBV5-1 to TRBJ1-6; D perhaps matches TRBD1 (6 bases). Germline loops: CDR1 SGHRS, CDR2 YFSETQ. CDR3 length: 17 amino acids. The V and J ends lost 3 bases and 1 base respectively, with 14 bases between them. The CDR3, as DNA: TGCGCCAGCAGCTCCGAACCTCAGGGGTCCTATAATTCACCCCTCCACTTT. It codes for CASSSEPQGSYNSPLHF. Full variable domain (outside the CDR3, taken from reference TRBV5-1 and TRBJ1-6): KAGVTQTPRYLIKTRGQQVTLSCSPISGHRSVSWYQQTPGQGLQFLFEYFSETQRNKGNFPGRFSGRQFSNSRSEMNVSTLELGDSALYLCASSSEPQGSYNSPLHFGNGTRLTVT.

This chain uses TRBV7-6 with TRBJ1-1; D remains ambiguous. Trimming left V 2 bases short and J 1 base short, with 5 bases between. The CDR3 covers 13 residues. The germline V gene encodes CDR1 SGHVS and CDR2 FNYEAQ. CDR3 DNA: TGTGCCAGCAGCTTAACAGAGAACACTGAAGCTTTCTTT. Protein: CASSLTENTEAFF.

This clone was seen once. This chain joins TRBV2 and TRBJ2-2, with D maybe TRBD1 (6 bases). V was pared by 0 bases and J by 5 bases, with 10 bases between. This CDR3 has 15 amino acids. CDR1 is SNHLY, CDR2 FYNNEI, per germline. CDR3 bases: TGTGCCAGCAGTGAAGCCACTCAGGGGACCGGGGAGCTGTTTTTT. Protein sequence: CASSEATQGTGELFF.

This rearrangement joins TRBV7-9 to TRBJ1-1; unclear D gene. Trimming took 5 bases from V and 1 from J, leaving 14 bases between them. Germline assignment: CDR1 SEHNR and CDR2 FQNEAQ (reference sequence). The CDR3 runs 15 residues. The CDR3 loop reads CASSDMTTGNTEAFF. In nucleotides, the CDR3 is TGTGCCAGCAGCGACATGACAACCGGGAACACTGAAGCTTTCTTT.

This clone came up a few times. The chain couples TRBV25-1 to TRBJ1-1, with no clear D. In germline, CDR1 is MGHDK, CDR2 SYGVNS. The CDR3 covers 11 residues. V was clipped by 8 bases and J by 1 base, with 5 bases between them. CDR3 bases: TGTGCCAGCTACAAGAACACTGAAGCTTTCTTT. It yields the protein CASYKNTEAFF. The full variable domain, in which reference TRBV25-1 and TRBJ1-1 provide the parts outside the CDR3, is EADIYQTPRYLVIGTGKKITLECSQTMGHDKMYWYQQDPGMELHLIHYSYGVNSTEKGDLSSESTVSRIRTEHFPLTLESARPSHTSQYLCASYKNTEAFFGQGTRLTVV.

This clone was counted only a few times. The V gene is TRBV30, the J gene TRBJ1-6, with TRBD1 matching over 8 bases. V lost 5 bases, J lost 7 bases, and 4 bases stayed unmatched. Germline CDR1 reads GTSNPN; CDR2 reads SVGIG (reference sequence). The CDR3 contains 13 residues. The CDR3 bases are TGTGCCTGGGAGACAGGGGTAAATTCACCCCTCCACTTT. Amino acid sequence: CAWETGVNSPLHF.

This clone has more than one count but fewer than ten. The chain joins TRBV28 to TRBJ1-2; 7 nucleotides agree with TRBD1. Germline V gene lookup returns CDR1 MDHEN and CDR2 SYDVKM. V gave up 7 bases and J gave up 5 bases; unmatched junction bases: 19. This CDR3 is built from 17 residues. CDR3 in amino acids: CASTPALRTTGRYGYTF. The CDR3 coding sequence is TGTGCCAGCACCCCAGCGCTCCGAACGACAGGGAGGTATGGCTACACCTTC.

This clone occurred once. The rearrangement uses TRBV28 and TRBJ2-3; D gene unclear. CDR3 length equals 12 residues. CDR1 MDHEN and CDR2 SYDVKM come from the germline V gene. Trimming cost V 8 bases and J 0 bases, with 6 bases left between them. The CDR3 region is CASCISTDTQYF. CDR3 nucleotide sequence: TGTGCCAGCTGTATAAGCACAGATACGCAGTATTTT.